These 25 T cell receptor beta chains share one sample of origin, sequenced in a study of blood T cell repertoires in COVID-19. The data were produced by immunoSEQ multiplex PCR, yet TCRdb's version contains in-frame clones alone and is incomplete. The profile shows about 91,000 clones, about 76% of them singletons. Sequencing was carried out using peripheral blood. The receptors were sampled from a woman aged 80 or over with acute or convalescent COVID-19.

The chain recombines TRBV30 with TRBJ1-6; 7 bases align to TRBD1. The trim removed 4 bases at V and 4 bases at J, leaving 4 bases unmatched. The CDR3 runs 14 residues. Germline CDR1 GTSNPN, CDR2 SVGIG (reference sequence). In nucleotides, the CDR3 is TGTGCCTGGAACTGGGGACAGTATAATTCACCCCTCCACTTT. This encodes CAWNWGQYNSPLHF.

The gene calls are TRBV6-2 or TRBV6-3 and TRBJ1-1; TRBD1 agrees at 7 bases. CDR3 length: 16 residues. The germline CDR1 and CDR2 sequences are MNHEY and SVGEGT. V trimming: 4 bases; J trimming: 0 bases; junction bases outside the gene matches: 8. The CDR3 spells CASSSFRQGLNTEAFF. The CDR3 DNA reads TGTGCCAGCAGTTCCTTTCGACAGGGTCTGAACACTGAAGCTTTCTTT.

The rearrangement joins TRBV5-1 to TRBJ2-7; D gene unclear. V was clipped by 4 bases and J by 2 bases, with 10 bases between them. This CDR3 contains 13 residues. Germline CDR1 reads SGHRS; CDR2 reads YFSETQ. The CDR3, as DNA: TGCGCCAGCAGCCCACAGACAACCTACGAGCAGTACTTC. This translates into CASSPQTTYEQYF. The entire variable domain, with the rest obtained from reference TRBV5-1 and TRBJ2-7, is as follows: KAGVTQTPRYLIKTRGQQVTLSCSPISGHRSVSWYQQTPGQGLQFLFEYFSETQRNKGNFPGRFSGRQFSNSRSEMNVSTLELGDSALYLCASSPQTTYEQYFGPGTRLTVT.

Here the CDR3 DNA reads TGTGCCAGCAGCCCCCAACTTGACACCTCTCACACCTTC. Translating it yields CASSPQLDTSHTF. The chain recombines TRBV7-2 with TRBJ1-2; D call uncertain. CDR1 is SGHTA, CDR2 FQGNSA, per germline. The CDR3 runs 13 residues. V dropped 5 bases and J dropped 12 bases, with 19 bases sitting between them.

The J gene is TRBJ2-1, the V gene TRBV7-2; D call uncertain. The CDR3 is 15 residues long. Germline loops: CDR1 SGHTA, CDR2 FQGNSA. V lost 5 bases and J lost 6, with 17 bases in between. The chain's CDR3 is CASSLSTSVGNEQFF. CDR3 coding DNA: TGTGCCAGCAGCCTTAGTACCTCCGTCGGCAATGAGCAGTTCTTC.

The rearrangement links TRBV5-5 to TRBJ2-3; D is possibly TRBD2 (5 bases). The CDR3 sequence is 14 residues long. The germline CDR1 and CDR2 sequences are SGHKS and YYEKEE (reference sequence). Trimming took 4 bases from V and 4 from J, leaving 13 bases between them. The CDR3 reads CASSPQPSPDTQYF. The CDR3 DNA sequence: TGTGCCAGCAGCCCTCAACCTAGCCCAGATACGCAGTATTTT.

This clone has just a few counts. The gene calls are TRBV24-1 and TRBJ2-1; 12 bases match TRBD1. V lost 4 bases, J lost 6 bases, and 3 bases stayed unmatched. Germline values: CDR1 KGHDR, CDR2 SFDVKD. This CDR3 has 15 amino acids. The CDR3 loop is CATSEEGQGANEQFF. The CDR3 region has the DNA TGTGCCACCAGTGAAGAGGGACAGGGGGCCAATGAGCAGTTCTTC.

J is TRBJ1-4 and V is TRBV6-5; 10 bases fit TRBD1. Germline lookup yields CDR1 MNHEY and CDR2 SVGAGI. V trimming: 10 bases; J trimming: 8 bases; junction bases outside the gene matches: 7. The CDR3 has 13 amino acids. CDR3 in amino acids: CATRDRGGEKLFF. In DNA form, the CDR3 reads TGTGCCACCCGGGACAGGGGTGGGGAAAAACTGTTTTTT.

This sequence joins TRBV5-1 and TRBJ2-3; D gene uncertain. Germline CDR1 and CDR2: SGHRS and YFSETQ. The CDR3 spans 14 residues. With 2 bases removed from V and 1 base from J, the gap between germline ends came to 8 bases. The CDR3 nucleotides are TGCGCCAGCAGCTTAGGCGAGGGCACAGATACGCAGTATTTT. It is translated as CASSLGEGTDTQYF.

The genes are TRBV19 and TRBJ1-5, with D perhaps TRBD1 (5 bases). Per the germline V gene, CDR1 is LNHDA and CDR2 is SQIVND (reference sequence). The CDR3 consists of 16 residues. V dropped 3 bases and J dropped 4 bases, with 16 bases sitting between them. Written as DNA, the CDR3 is TGTGCCAGTAGTATCCCCTCAGGGTTTAGGAATCAGCCCCAGCATTTT. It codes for CASSIPSGFRNQPQHF.

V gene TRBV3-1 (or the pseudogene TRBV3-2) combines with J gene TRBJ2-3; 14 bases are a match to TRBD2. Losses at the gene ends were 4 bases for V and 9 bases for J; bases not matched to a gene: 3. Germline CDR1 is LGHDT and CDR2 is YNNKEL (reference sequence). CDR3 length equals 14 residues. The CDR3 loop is CASSPGTSGSTQYF. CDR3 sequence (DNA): TGTGCCAGCAGCCCCGGGACTAGCGGGAGCACGCAGTATTTT.

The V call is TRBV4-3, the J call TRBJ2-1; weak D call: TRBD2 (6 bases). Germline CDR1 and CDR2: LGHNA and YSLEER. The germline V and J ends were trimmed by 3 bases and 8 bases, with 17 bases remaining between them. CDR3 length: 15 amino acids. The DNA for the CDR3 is TGCGCCAGCAGCCAGACTCTAGCGAATGTGTATGAGCAGTTCTTC. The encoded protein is CASSQTLANVYEQFF.

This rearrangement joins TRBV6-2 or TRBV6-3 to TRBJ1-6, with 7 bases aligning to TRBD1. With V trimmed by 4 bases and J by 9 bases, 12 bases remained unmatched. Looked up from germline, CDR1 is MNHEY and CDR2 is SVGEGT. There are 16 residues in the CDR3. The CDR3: CASSSYRGGSSSPLHF. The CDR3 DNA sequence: TGTGCCAGCAGTTCTTACAGGGGCGGCTCTTCTTCACCCCTCCACTTT.

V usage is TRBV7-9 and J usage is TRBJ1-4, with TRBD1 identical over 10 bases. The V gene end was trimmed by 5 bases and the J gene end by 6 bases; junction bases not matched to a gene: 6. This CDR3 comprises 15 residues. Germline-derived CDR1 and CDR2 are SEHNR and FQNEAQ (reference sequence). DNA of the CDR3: TGTGCCAGCAGCCCCCGACAGGGGGCTGATGAAAAACTGTTTTTT. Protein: CASSPRQGADEKLFF.

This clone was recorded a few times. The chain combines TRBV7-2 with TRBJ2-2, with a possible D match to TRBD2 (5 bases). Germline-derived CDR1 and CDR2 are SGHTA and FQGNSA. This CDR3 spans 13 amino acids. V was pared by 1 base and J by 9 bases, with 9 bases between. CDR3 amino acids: CASSLVEGRELFF. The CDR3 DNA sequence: TGTGCCAGCAGCTTAGTCGAGGGTCGGGAGCTGTTTTTT.

Written as DNA, the CDR3 is TGTGCCAGCAGCACTGGCGGTAAGGATTCACCCCTCCACTTT. Translated, it gives CASSTGGKDSPLHF. The chain employs TRBV28 and TRBJ1-6; D unresolved. Germline lookup yields CDR1 MDHEN and CDR2 SYDVKM. The CDR3 runs 14 residues. V was clipped by 6 bases and J by 8 bases, with 14 bases between them.

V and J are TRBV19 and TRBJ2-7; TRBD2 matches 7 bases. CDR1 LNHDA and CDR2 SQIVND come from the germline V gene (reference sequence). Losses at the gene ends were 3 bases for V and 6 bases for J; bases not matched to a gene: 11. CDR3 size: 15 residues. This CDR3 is CASSISGTILGEQYF. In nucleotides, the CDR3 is TGTGCCAGTAGTATTTCCGGGACTATTCTCGGCGAGCAGTACTTC.

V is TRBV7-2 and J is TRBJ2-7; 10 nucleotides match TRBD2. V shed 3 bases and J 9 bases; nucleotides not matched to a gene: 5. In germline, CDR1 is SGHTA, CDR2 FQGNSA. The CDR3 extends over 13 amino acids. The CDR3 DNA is TGTGCCAGCAGCTTCCTAGCGGGGGACGGGCAGTACTTC. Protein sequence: CASSFLAGDGQYF. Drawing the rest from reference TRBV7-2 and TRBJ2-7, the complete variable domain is GAGVSQSPSNKVTEKGKDVELRCDPISGHTALYWYRQSLGQGLEFLIYFQGNSAPDKSGLPSDRFSAERTGGSVSTLTIQRTQQEDSAVYLCASSFLAGDGQYFGPGTRLTVT.

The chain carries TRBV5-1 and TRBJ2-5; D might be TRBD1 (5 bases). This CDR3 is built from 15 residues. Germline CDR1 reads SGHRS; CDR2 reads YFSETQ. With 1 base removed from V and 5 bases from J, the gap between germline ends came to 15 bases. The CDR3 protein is CASSLQGGRDETQYF. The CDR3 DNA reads TGCGCCAGCAGCTTGCAGGGCGGAAGGGATGAGACCCAGTACTTC.

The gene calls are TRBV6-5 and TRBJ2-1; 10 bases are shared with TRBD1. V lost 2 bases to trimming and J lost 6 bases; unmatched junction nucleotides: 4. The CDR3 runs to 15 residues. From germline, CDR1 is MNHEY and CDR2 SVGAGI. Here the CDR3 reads CASSYGDRGSNEQFF. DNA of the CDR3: TGTGCCAGCAGTTACGGGGACAGGGGATCCAATGAGCAGTTCTTC.

CDR3 region: CATSPRTGLKEETQYF. The DNA for the CDR3 is TGTGCCACCAGCCCTCGGACAGGCCTTAAGGAGGAGACCCAGTACTTC. This chain connects TRBV15 to TRBJ2-5; 7 bases agree with TRBD1. Germline lookup yields CDR1 LNHNV and CDR2 YYDKDF (reference sequence). After removal of 5 bases from V and 5 bases from J, the junction contained 14 bases not matched to a gene. This CDR3 is 16 amino acids long.

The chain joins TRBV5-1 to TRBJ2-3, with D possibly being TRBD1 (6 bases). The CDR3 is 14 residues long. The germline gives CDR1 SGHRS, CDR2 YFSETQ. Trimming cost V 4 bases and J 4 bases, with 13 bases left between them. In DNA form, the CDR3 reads TGCGCCAGCAGCCTGGGGGCGGGTGCAGATACGCAGTATTTT. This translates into CASSLGAGADTQYF.

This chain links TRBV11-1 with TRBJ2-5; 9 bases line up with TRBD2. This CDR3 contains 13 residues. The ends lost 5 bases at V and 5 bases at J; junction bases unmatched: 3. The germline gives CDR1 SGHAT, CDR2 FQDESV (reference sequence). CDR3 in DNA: TGTGCCAGCAGCCGCGGGGGGGCGGAGACCCAGTACTTC. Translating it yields CASSRGGAETQYF.

The CDR3 DNA follows: TGTGCCATCAGGCTGACAGGAGAGGGTGAAGCTTTCTTT. Protein sequence: CAIRLTGEGEAFF. The chain recombines TRBV10-3 with TRBJ1-1, with D maybe TRBD1 (6 bases). CDR1 is ENHRY and CDR2 is SYGVKD in the germline V gene. V gave up 6 bases and J gave up 7 bases, with 15 bases separating them. The CDR3 has 13 residues.

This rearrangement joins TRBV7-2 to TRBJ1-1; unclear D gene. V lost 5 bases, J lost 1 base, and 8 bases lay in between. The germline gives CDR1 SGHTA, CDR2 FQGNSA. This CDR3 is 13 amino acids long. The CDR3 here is CASSPTRNTEAFF. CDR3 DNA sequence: TGTGCCAGCAGCCCGACTCGGAACACTGAAGCTTTCTTT.